These 9 T cell receptor beta chains were all obtained from the same sample, sequenced in a study of control samples from healthy donors and cancer patients. Profiled with immunoSEQ multiplex PCR; TCRdb holds only in-frame clones, not every one. The sample has 170,000 or so clones; 94% are singletons. Sequencing was carried out using blood. The origin of the receptors is a woman aged 18-29 years in good health.

The genes are TRBV27 and TRBJ1-6; D gene uncertain. V was pared by 3 bases and J by 6 bases, with 12 bases between. CDR1 and CDR2 from the germline V gene are MNHEY and SMNVEV (reference sequence). The CDR3 covers 15 residues. CDR3 nucleotides: TGTGCCAGCAGTTTGTGGGGTAGGGTTAATTCACCCCTCCACTTT. As protein: CASSLWGRVNSPLHF.

V and J are TRBV7-9 and TRBJ1-1; no reliable D call. The V end lost 1 base, the J end lost 4 bases, and 13 bases lay between the germline ends. Germline assignment: CDR1 SEHNR and CDR2 FQNEAQ (reference sequence). CDR3 length: 15 amino acids. The CDR3 DNA reads as TGTGCCAGCAGCTTAGAGGGAATGGGAGCCACTGAAGCTTTCTTT. Residues: CASSLEGMGATEAFF.

This chain joins TRBV27 and TRBJ1-6, with TRBD1 matching 7 bases. After removal of 5 bases from V and 10 bases from J, the junction contained 11 bases not matched to a gene. The CDR3 spans 15 residues. In germline, CDR1 is MNHEY, CDR2 SMNVEV (reference sequence). The DNA for the CDR3 is TGTGCCAGCAGTCCGCTGACAGGGCACTGGTCACCCCTCCACTTT. Translated, it gives CASSPLTGHWSPLHF.

The count of this clone is one. The CDR3 DNA follows: TGTGCCACCAGCAGACAGGACGAAGCTTTCTTT. Amino acids: CATSRQDEAFF. The J gene is TRBJ1-1, the V gene TRBV15; the D is unclear. The germline V gene encodes CDR1 LNHNV and CDR2 YYDKDF (reference sequence). With 2 bases removed from V and 8 bases from J, the gap between germline ends came to 6 bases. The CDR3 runs 11 residues.

This clone was seen just once. V and J are TRBV2 and TRBJ2-1, with D unresolved. V was trimmed by 3 bases and J by 0 bases, leaving 12 bases between them. CDR1 and CDR2 from the germline V gene are SNHLY and FYNNEI. This CDR3 is 16 amino acids long. The CDR3 here is CASSDGPANSYNEQFF. The DNA for the CDR3 is TGTGCCAGCAGTGACGGTCCAGCAAACTCCTACAATGAGCAGTTCTTC. The full variable domain, in which reference TRBV2 and TRBJ2-1 provide the parts outside the CDR3, is EPEVTQTPSHQVTQMGQEVILRCVPISNHLYFYWYRQILGQKVEFLVSFYNNEISEKSEIFDDQFSVERPDGSNFTLKIRSTKLEDSAMYFCASSDGPANSYNEQFFGPGTRLTVL.

This chain uses TRBV27 with TRBJ2-6; unclear D gene. Germline CDR1 and CDR2: MNHEY and SMNVEV (reference sequence). Trimming stripped 1 base from V and 0 bases from J, with 4 bases between. The CDR3 spans 15 residues. The DNA for the CDR3 is TGTGCCAGCAGTTTATACCTCTCTGGGGCCAACGTCCTGACTTTC. Encoded protein: CASSLYLSGANVLTF.

Here the CDR3 reads CSGGPGTEANYGYTF. CDR3 DNA sequence: TGCAGCGGGGGACCCGGGACAGAAGCTAACTATGGCTACACCTTC. V usage is TRBV29-1 and J usage is TRBJ1-2, with TRBD1 matching over 7 bases. The V and J ends lost 7 bases and 0 bases, in that order; junction bases with no gene match: 11. CDR3 length: 15 amino acids. The V gene's germline CDR1 is SQVTM and CDR2 ANQGSEA.

The rearrangement links TRBV4-2 to TRBJ2-3; 7 positions agree with TRBD2. The CDR3 contains 16 residues. Germline V gene data show CDR1 as LGHNA and CDR2 as YNFKEQ. J gave up 1 base and V 1 base, and 5 bases lay outside the gene matches. The CDR3 region is CASSQGSLAGTDTQYF. Written as DNA, the CDR3 is TGTGCCAGCAGCCAAGGAAGTCTAGCGGGCACAGATACGCAGTATTTT.

V gene TRBV18 combines with J gene TRBJ1-1, with D possibly being TRBD1 (6 bases). Germline CDR1 is KGHSH and CDR2 is LQKENI. The CDR3 is 13 residues long. V lost 1 base and J 7 bases, leaving 10 bases between the germline ends. This CDR3 is CASSPRGAGEAFF. DNA for the CDR3: TGTGCCAGCTCACCACGGGGGGCCGGTGAAGCTTTCTTT.